The 5 T cell receptor beta chains below were found in one sample sequenced in a study of human CD8 memory T cell subsets. Making the TCR beta libraries relied on UMI-labeled 5' RACE. TCRdb reprocessed the 5' RACE reads and stores each CDR3 protein as one record, lacking DNA. This sample's table has 7,000 to 9,500 distinct CDR3 sequences. The sequenced material came from CD8+ T cells from PBMCs. These receptors all stem from a human donor in good health.

V and J are TRBV9 and TRBJ2-7; absent DNA, TCRdb's TRBD1 call cannot be checked. Germline assignment: CDR1 SGDLS and CDR2 YYNGEE. CDR3 length: 15 residues. The CDR3 loop is CASSVGPSGGGEQYF.

This rearrangement joins TRBV11-2 to TRBJ2-2; TCRdb reports TRBD1, a call that lacks DNA to check it against. CDR3 length: 16 amino acids. Germline lookup yields CDR1 SGHAT and CDR2 FQNNGV. The CDR3 loop reads CASSLMGALLTGELFF.

The chain links TRBV6-2 or TRBV6-3 to TRBJ2-3; TCRdb designates TRBD2, a call that cannot be tested without DNA. Germline loops: CDR1 MNHEY, CDR2 SVGEGT. The CDR3 extends over 17 amino acids. This CDR3 reads CASSFPGLAGEGDTQYF.

This chain connects TRBV27 to TRBJ2-6; the D call from TCRdb, TRBD2, cannot be confirmed without DNA. The CDR3 is made up of 14 amino acids. Germline loops: CDR1 MNHEY, CDR2 SMNVEV (reference sequence). CDR3 in amino acids: CASNEGYGANVLTF.

J is TRBJ2-1 and V is TRBV9. Per germline, CDR1 SGDLS and CDR2 YYNGEE. The CDR3 has 15 amino acids. CDR3 region: CASSVDGATYNEQFF.